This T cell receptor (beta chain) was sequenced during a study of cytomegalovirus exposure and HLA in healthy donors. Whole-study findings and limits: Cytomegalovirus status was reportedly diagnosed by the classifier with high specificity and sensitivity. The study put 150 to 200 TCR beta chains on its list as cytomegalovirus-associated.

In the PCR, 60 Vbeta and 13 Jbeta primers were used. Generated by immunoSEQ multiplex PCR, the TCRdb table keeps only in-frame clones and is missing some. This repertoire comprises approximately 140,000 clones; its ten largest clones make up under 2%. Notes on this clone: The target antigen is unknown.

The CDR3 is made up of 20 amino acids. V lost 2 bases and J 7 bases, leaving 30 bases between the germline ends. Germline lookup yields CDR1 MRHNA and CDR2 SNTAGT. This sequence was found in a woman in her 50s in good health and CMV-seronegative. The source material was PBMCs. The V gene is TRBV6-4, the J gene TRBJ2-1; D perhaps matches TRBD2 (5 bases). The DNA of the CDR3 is TGTGCCAGCAGTGACCCCCAAAGGGTGGCTAGCCTACGTCAAGGTAATGAGCAGTTCTTC. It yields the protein CASSDPQRVASLRQGNEQFF.